The TCR beta chain under discussion was sequenced for a study of blood T cell repertoires in COVID-19. Overall study context: COVID-19 samples, acute and convalescent, were from the United States, Italy and Spain.

Data came from immunoSEQ multiplex PCR; TCRdb stores just in-frame clones and leaves some out. The sample consists of about 190,000 clones, approximately 92% of them appearing once. With 4 bases removed from V and 1 base from J, the gap between germline ends came to 11 bases. The V gene's germline CDR1 is LNHDA and CDR2 SQIVND (reference sequence). CDR3 size: 14 residues. This TCR was recovered from a man aged 50 to 60 with acute or convalescent COVID-19. The chain couples TRBV19 to TRBJ2-7; perhaps TRBD1 as D (5 bases). Specimen: peripheral blood. Here the CDR3 DNA reads TGTGCCAGTAGTAAGGTGGGGCAGTCCTACGAGCAGTACTTC. Its translation is CASSKVGQSYEQYF.